These 7 T cell receptor beta chains originate from one sample sequenced in a study of naive and memory T cell subsets. Two oligonucleotides, mixed equimolar, formed the beta constant-region primer covering TRBC1 and TRBC2. Nested alpha and beta constant-region primers with the SP2 primer drove four PCR rounds on ligated cDNA. TCRdb re-derived calls from the UMI-ligation and nested PCR reads in MiXCR, one entry per CDR3 protein. The data hold over 30,000 distinct CDR3 sequences, with 18% observed a single time. The specimen sequenced was effector memory CD4+ T cells from blood. Subset reported: effector memory, CD45RA- CD27-. Receptor source: a human donor in good health.

V gene TRBV28 combines with J gene TRBJ2-6; D tentatively fits TRBD1 or TRBD2 (5 bases each). This CDR3 comprises 16 residues. V was shortened by 5 bases and J by 1 base, with 12 bases between the two germline ends. Germline-derived CDR1 and CDR2 are MDHEN and SYDVKM. In DNA form, the CDR3 reads TGTGCCAGCAGTCCCCAGGGACCTTCTGGGGCCAACGTCCTGACTTTC. Translation gives CASSPQGPSGANVLTF.

The chain recombines TRBV15 with TRBJ2-5; no definite D call. CDR3 length: 15 residues. V lost 3 bases and J lost 0, with 11 bases in between. Germline values: CDR1 LNHNV, CDR2 YYDKDF (reference sequence). In DNA form, the CDR3 reads TGTGCCACCAGCAGCTTCAGGCGCGACCAAGAGACCCAGTACTTC. It is translated as CATSSFRRDQETQYF. The whole variable domain, filled in from reference TRBV15 and TRBJ2-5, reads DAMVIQNPRYQVTQFGKPVTLSCSQTLNHNVMYWYQQKSSQAPKLLFHYYDKDFNNEADTPDNFQSRRPNTSFCFLDIRSPGLGDTAMYLCATSSFRRDQETQYFGPGTRLLVL.

This clonotype has ten or more counts. The rearrangement links TRBV18 to TRBJ1-5, with 7 bases aligning to TRBD1. The junction had 12 bases not matched to a gene; V was cut back by 6 bases and J by 4 bases. Germline V lookup: CDR1 KGHSH, CDR2 LQKENI. The CDR3 has 16 amino acids. The CDR3 loop is CASSQGGMIGNQPQHF. The CDR3 DNA follows: TGTGCCAGCTCCCAGGGGGGGATGATAGGAAATCAGCCCCAGCATTTT.

This clonotype was observed many times. The CDR3: CASKAEHQETQYF. CDR3 sequence (DNA): TGTGCCAGCAAGGCAGAGCATCAAGAGACCCAGTACTTC. The rearrangement joins TRBV13 to TRBJ2-5, with D hard to call. CDR1 PRHDT and CDR2 FYEKMQ come from the germline V gene (reference sequence). Trimming cost V 7 bases and J 2 bases, with 11 bases left between them. The length of the CDR3 is 13 residues.

The chain joins TRBV20-1 to TRBJ1-2; the D is unclear. CDR1 is DFQATT, CDR2 SNEGSKA, per germline (reference sequence). The CDR3 is made up of 13 amino acids. The V end lost 3 bases, the J end lost 6 bases, and 14 bases lay between the germline ends. The CDR3: CSASLGINHGYTF. CDR3 in DNA: TGCAGTGCTAGTTTAGGGATTAATCATGGCTACACCTTC.

This clonotype was found many times. This chain connects TRBV7-3 to TRBJ2-3; D not certain. V gave up 0 bases and J gave up 5 bases, with 6 bases separating them. The germline CDR1 and CDR2 sequences are SGHTA and FQGTGA. The CDR3 spans 13 residues. The CDR3 nucleotides read TGTGCCAGCAGCTTAACGTCAGGAGATACGCAGTATTTT. Translation: CASSLTSGDTQYF.

The V call is TRBV28, the J call TRBJ2-2; no definite D call. Germline assignment: CDR1 MDHEN and CDR2 SYDVKM. The CDR3 sequence is 12 residues long. V was shortened by 3 bases and J by 4 bases, with 3 bases between the two germline ends. CDR3 in DNA: TGTGCCAGCAGTTTTCTCACCGGGGAGCTGTTTTTT. Its translation: CASSFLTGELFF.